The present T cell receptor beta chain was sequenced within a study of T cell clonality in common variable immunodeficiency. Donors gave roughly 4.5 to 8 ml heparinized peripheral whole blood. This clone appeared many times. TCRdb keeps only in-frame clones here, not all; method: immunoSEQ multiplex PCR. The sample gives around 57,000 clones, none seen only once, and the top ten clones hold 5.4%. Sequenced material: peripheral blood mononuclear cells. The source is a person between 18 and 70 years old in good health.

The CDR3 loop reads CASSLVFVGGMSSYEQYF. CDR3 DNA (partial): TGCGCCAGCAGCTTAGTCTTTGTCGGCGGTATGAGCTCCTACGAG. V and J are TRBV5-1 and TRBJ2-7; D gene unclear. Coverage ceases 3 residues before the CDR3 finishes, and the germline J gene fills in the end. Germline CDR1 and CDR2: SGHRS and YFSETQ. This CDR3 contains 18 residues. The V gene lost 2 bases and the J gene lost 0 bases, with 21 bases spanning the gap.